This T cell receptor (beta chain) was observed in a study of T cell responses to AZD1222 COVID-19 vaccine. About the study: Second-dose intervals of approximately 4 or approximately 12 weeks were pooled.

This CDR3 has 16 residues. Trimming removed 3 bases from V and 7 bases from J; junction bases left unmatched: 11. Per the germline V gene, CDR1 is LGHNA and CDR2 is YNFKEQ. A single count supports this clone. Profiled with immunoSEQ multiplex PCR; TCRdb holds only in-frame clones, not every one. The data contain around 120,000 clones, more than 75% of them singletons. The chain couples TRBV4-2 to TRBJ2-1, with 8 nucleotides matching TRBD1. This specimen consisted of peripheral blood, obtained on day 0 of AZD1222 vaccination. The sequence was collected from an adult in good health. CDR3 amino acids: CASSHQQGAQGNEQFF. The CDR3 DNA follows: TGTGCCAGCAGCCACCAGCAGGGGGCGCAGGGGAATGAGCAGTTCTTC.